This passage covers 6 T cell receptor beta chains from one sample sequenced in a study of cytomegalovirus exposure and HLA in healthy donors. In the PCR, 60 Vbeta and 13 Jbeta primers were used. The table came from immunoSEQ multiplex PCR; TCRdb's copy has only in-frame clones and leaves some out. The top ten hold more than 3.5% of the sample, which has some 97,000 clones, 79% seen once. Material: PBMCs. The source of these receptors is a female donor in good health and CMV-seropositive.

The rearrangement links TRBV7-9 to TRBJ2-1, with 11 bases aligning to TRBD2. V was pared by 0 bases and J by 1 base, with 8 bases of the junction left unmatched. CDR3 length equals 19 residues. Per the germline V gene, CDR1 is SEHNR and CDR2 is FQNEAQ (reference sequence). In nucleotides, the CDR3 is TGTGCCAGCAGCTTAGCGGGGTTAGCGGGAGGGCCGTCCTACAATGAGCAGTTCTTC. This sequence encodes CASSLAGLAGGPSYNEQFF.

In DNA form, the CDR3 reads TGCGCCAGCAGCTTTGAGGCTTACACTGAAGCTTTCTTT. This encodes CASSFEAYTEAFF. The rearrangement joins TRBV5-1 to TRBJ1-1, with D unresolved. Germline CDR1 reads SGHRS; CDR2 reads YFSETQ. Trimming took 2 bases from V and 3 from J, leaving 8 bases between them. The CDR3 runs to 13 residues.

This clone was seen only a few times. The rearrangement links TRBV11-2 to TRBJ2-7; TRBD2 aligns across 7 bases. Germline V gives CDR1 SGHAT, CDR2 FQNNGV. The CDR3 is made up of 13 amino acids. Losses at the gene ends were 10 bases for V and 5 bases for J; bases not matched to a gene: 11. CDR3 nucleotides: TGTGCCACCTCGCGCGGGGGTCGGGACGAGCAGTACTTC. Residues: CATSRGGRDEQYF.

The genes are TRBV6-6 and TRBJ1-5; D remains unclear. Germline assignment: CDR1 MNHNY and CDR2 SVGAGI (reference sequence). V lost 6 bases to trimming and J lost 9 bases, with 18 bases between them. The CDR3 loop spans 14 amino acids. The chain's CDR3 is CASSLAADWPPQHF. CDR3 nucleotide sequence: TGTGCCAGCAGCCTCGCCGCTGACTGGCCGCCCCAGCATTTT.

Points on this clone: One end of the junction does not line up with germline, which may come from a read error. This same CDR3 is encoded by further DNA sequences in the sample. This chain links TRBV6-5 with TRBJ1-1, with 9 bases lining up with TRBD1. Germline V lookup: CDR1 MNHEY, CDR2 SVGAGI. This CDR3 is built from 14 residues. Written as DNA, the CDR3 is TGTGCCAGCAGTTCCACAGGGGGCCGCGTTGAAGCCTTCTTT. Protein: CASSSTGGRVEAFF.

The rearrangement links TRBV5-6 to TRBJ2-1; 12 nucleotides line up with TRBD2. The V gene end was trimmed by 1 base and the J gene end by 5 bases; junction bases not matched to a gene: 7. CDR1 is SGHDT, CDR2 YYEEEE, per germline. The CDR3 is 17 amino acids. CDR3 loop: CASSLWLAGGLNNEQFF. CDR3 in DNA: TGTGCCAGCAGCTTGTGGCTAGCGGGAGGGCTGAACAATGAGCAGTTCTTC.